This T cell receptor (beta chain) was sequenced in a study of Ad26.COV2.S vaccination and SARS-CoV-2 variants. Treatment reported: around 19 received Ad26.COV2.S at low or high dose, single or two shots; several received placebo; per-sample allocation not given. All samples were drawn on day 63, counting from the first vaccine or placebo injection. Using immunoSEQ multiplex PCR, the repertoire was profiled, and TCRdb retains in-frame clones only, with some absent. Of 300,000 to 400,000 clones in the sample, 85% were seen once. The material was peripheral blood, obtained in a trial of Ad26.COV2.S vaccine versus placebo. The TCR originated in a person aged 18 to 59 who received the Ad26.COV2.S COVID-19 vaccine or a placebo.

CDR3 region: CASSSPRIPPFRGYTF. For the CDR3, the DNA is TGTGCCAGCAGCAGCCCCCGCATCCCCCCCTTTCGGGGCTACACCTTC. This chain uses TRBV21-1 with TRBJ1-2. TRBV21-1 corresponds to a pseudogene. The CDR3 contains 16 residues.